This TCR beta chain originates from a study of beta chain features in type 1 diabetes. Study results and caveats: Among all four CD4+ subsets, Type 1 diabetes patients had TCRB CDR3s that were moderately but significantly shorter. Naive, central memory and Treg TCRB repertoires appeared more alike in patients than in healthy donors.

Cells sorted by CD45RO/CCR7/CD25/CD127/CD95/CD27 comprised CD4+ naive, central memory, regulatory and stem cell-like memory cells. A single count supports this clone. Its specificity is unknown. Of the isolated RNA, all was reverse transcribed, and so the sequenced material was expressed TCRB transcripts. Some clones are missing from TCRdb's copy, which holds only in-frame ones; the method was immunoSEQ multiplex PCR. The data show under 850,000 clones, with around 15% seen just once and roughly 0.022% held by the top ten. This CDR3 has 13 residues. Germline V gene data show CDR1 as SGHNT and CDR2 as YYREEE (reference sequence). The V end lost 0 bases, the J end lost 2 bases, and 5 bases lay between the germline ends.

The source material was naive CD4+ T cells from blood. The clonotype originates from a man aged 18 to 30 with type 1 diabetes. The chain combines TRBV5-4 with TRBJ2-5; weak D call: TRBD2 (5 bases). The CDR3 bases are TGTGCCAGCAGCTTGGGGGAGCAAGAGACCCAGTACTTC. Its protein is CASSLGEQETQYF.